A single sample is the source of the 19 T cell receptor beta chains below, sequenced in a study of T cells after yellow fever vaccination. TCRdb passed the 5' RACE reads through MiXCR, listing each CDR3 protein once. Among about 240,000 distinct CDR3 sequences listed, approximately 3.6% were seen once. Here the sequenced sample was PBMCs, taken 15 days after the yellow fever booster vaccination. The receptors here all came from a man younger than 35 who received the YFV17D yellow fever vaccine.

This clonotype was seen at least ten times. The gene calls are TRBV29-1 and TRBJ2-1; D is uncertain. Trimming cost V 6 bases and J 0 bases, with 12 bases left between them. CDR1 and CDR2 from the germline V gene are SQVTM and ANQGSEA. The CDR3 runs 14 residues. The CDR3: CSVGLDTSYNEQFF. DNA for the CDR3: TGCAGCGTAGGGCTCGATACCTCCTACAATGAGCAGTTCTTC.

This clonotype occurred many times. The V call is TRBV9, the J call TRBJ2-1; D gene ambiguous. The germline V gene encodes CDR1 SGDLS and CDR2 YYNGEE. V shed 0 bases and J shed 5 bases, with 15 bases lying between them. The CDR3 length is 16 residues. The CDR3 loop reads CASSVEGGSLDNEQFF. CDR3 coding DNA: TGTGCCAGCAGCGTAGAGGGCGGCTCGCTGGACAATGAGCAGTTCTTC.

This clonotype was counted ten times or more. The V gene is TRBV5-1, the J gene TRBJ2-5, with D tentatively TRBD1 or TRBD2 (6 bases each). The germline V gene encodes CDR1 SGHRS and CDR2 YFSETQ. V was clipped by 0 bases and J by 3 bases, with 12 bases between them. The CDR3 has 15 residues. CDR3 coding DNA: TGCGCCAGCAGCTTGGGTGGGGGGCGCGAAGAGACCCAGTACTTC. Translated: CASSLGGGREETQYF.

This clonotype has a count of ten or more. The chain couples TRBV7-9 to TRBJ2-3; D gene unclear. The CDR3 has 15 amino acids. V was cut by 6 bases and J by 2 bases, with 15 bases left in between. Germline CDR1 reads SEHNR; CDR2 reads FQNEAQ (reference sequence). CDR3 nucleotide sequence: TGTGCCAGCAGGAGGAGCGTCAGAGACACAGATACGCAGTATTTT. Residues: CASRRSVRDTDTQYF.

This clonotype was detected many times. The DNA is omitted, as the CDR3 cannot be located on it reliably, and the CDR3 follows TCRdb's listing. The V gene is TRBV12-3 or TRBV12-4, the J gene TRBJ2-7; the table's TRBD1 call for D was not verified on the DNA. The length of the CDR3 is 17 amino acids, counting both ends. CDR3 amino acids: CASSFEGLRARTYEQYF.

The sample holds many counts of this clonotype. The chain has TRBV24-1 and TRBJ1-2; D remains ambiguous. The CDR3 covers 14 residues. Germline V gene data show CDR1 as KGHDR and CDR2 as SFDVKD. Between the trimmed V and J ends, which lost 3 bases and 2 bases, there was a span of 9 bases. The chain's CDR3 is CATSDLSVNYGYTF. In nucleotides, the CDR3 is TGTGCCACCAGTGATCTCAGCGTCAACTATGGCTACACCTTC.

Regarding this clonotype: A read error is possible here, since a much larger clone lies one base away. DNA for the CDR3: TGTGCCAGCAGTTACGGACGGCCCCTGGTAGATACGCAGTATTTT. Its translation is CASSYGRPLVDTQYF. The chain is built from TRBV6-5 and TRBJ2-3; no reliable D call. This CDR3 region has 15 residues. Trimming shortened V by 2 bases and J by 5 bases, and 14 bases separated the two germline ends. Germline V gene lookup returns CDR1 MNHEY and CDR2 SVGAGI.

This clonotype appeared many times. The DNA of the CDR3 is TGTGCCAGCAGCCACTATATAGGAGGGACAGGGCGTGGTGGTGAGCAGTTCTTC. Translated, it gives CASSHYIGGTGRGGEQFF. The gene calls are TRBV3-1 and TRBJ2-1; 9 nucleotides line up with TRBD1. With 3 bases clipped from V and 9 bases from J, the junction kept 18 bases outside the gene matches. The CDR3 totals 18 residues. Germline V gene sequence: CDR1 LGHDT, CDR2 YNNKEL (reference sequence).

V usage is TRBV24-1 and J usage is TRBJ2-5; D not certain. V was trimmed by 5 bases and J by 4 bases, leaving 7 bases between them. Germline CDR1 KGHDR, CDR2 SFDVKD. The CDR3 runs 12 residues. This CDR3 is CATSGRGETQYF. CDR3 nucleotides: TGTGCCACCAGTGGGAGAGGAGAGACCCAGTACTTC.

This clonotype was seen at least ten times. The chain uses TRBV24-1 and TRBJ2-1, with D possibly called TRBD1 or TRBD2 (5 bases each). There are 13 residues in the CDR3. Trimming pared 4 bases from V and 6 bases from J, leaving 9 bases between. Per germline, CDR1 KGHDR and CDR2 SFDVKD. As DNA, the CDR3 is TGTGCCACCAGTGACGGGGACCTCAATGAGCAGTTCTTC. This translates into CATSDGDLNEQFF.

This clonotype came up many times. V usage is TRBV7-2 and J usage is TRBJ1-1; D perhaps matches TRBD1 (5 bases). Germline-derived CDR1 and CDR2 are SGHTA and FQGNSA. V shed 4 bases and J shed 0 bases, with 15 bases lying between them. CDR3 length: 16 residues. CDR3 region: CASSSGRGPMNTEAFF. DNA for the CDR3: TGTGCCAGCAGCTCTGGACGGGGACCGATGAACACTGAAGCTTTCTTT.

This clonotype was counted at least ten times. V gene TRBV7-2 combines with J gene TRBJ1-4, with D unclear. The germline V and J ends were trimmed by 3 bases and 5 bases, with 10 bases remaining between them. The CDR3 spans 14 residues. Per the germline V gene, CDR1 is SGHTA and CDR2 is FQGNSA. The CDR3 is CASSLFGGNEKLFF. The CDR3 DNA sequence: TGTGCCAGCAGCTTGTTCGGCGGAAATGAAAAACTGTTTTTT.

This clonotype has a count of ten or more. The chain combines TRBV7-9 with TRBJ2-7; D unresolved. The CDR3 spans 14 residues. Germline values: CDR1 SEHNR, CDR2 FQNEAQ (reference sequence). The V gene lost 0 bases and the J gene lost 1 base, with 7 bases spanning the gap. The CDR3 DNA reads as TGTGCCAGCAGCTTAGCAGGCACTTCCTACGAGCAGTACGTC. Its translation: CASSLAGTSYEQYV.

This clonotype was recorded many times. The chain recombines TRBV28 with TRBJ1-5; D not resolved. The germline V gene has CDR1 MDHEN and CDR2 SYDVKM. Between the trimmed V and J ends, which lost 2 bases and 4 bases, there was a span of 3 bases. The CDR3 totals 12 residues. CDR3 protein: CASSLRNQPQHF. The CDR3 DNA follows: TGTGCCAGCAGTTTAAGGAATCAGCCCCAGCATTTT.

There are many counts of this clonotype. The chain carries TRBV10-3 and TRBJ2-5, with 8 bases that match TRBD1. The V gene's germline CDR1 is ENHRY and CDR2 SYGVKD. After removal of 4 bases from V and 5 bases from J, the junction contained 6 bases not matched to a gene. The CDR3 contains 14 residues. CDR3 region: CAISGQGIGETQYF. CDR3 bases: TGTGCCATCAGTGGACAGGGGATAGGCGAGACCCAGTACTTC.

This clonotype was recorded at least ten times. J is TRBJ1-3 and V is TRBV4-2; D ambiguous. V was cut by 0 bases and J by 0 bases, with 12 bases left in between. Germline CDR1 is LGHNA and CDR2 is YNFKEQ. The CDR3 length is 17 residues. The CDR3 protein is CASSQDRVDFSGNTIYF. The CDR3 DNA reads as TGTGCCAGCAGCCAAGATCGAGTCGACTTCTCTGGAAACACCATATATTTT.

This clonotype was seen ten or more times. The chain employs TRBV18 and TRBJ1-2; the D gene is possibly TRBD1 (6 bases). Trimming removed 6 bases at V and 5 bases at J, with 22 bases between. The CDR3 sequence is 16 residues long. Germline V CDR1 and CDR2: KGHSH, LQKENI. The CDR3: CASSATSGQGSYGYTF. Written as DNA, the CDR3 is TGTGCCAGCTCGGCCACCTCAGGGCAGGGGTCTTATGGCTACACCTTC. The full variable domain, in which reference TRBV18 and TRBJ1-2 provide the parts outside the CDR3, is NAGVMQNPRHLVRRRGQEARLRCSPMKGHSHVYWYRQLPEEGLKFMVYLQKENIIDESGMPKERFSAEFPKEGPSILRIQQVVRGDSAAYFCASSATSGQGSYGYTFGSGTRLTVV.

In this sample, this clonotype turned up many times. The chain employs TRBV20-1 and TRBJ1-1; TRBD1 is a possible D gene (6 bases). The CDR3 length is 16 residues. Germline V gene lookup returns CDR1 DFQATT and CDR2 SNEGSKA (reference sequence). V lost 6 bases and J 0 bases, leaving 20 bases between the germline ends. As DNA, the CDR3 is TGCAGTGCCCCGGGGGGCCCTCCTCTTTTGAACACTGAAGCTTTCTTT. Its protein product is CSAPGGPPLLNTEAFF.

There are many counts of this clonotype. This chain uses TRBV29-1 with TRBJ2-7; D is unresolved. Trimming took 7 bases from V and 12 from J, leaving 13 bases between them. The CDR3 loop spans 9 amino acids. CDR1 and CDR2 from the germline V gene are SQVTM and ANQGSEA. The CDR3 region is CSGVPRPYV. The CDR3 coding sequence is TGCAGCGGGGTACCCCGCCCGTACGTC.